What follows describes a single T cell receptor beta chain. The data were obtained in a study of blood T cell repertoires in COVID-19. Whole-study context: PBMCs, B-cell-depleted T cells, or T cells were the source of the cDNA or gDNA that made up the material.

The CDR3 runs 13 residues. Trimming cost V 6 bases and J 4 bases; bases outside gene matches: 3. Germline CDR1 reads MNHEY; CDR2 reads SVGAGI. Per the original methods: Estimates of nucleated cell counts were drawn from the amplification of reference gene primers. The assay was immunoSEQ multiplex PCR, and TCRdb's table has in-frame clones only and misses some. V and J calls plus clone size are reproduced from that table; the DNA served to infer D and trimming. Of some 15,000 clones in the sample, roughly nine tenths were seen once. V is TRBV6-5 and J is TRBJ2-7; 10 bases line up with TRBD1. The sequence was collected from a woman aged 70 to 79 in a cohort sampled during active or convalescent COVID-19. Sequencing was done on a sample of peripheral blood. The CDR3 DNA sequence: TGTGCCAGCAGAAGGACAGGGGGATACGAGCAGTACTTC. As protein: CASRRTGGYEQYF.